The 26 T cell receptor beta chains given below trace back to one sample, sequenced in a study of cytomegalovirus exposure and HLA in healthy donors. Primers: 60 Vbeta forward and 13 Jbeta reverse. The repertoire was sequenced with immunoSEQ multiplex PCR; TCRdb's copy has only in-frame clones and lacks some. Of approximately 61,000 clones in the sample, over 70% were seen once. The source material was PBMCs. The receptors were sampled from a man aged 45-65 years in good health and CMV-seropositive.

The chain has TRBV5-1 and TRBJ2-3; 7 positions agree with TRBD1. CDR1 is SGHRS and CDR2 is YFSETQ in the germline V gene. With V trimmed by 6 bases and J by 1 base, 5 bases remained unmatched. The CDR3 covers 14 residues. CDR3 coding DNA: TGCGCCAGCAAAAGGGACAGAGGCACAGATACGCAGTATTTT. It translates to CASKRDRGTDTQYF.

V gene TRBV29-1 combines with J gene TRBJ2-7, with unresolved D. Germline-derived CDR1 and CDR2 are SQVTM and ANQGSEA. The CDR3 is 14 residues long. Trimming left V 1 base short and J 4 bases short, with 14 bases between. CDR3: CSVEVFGSRYEQYF. In DNA form, the CDR3 reads TGCAGCGTTGAAGTTTTCGGGTCCCGGTACGAGCAGTACTTC.

The chain employs TRBV5-5 and TRBJ2-7, with 11 nucleotides matching TRBD2. With V trimmed by 2 bases and J by 3 bases, 7 bases remained unmatched. CDR1 is SGHKS and CDR2 is YYEKEE in the germline V gene (reference sequence). The CDR3 totals 16 residues. The CDR3 nucleotides are TGTGCCAGCAGCTTTTCCGGGACTAGCGGTATCTACGAGCAGTACTTC. Protein: CASSFSGTSGIYEQYF.

The chain has TRBV29-1 and TRBJ2-5; 11 nucleotides match TRBD2. The CDR3 runs 16 residues. Germline trimming cut 3 bases from V and 5 bases from J; bases unmatched to any gene: 11. CDR1 and CDR2 (germline): SQVTM, ANQGSEA. The CDR3 here is CSVEQGGLAGEETQYF. The DNA for the CDR3 is TGCAGCGTTGAGCAAGGAGGACTAGCGGGCGAGGAGACCCAGTACTTC.

The rearrangement uses TRBV30 and TRBJ1-6; D is unclear. CDR1 is GTSNPN and CDR2 is SVGIG in the germline V gene (reference sequence). This CDR3 contains 15 residues. V lost 0 bases and J 6 bases, leaving 12 bases between the germline ends. CDR3 amino acids: CAWSVSGGLNSPLHF. CDR3 DNA: TGTGCCTGGAGTGTAAGTGGCGGACTTAATTCACCCCTCCACTTT.

This chain uses TRBV6-1 with TRBJ1-3; the D is unclear. The CDR3 runs to 13 residues. CDR1 is MNHNS and CDR2 is SASEGT in the germline V gene. V shed 6 bases and J shed 1 base, with 7 bases lying between them. This CDR3 reads CASRVASGNTIYF. For the CDR3, the DNA is TGTGCCAGCAGGGTTGCGTCTGGAAACACCATATATTTT.

V usage is TRBV6-1 and J usage is TRBJ1-2; the match to TRBD1 covers 9 bases. The CDR3 consists of 14 residues. V was clipped by 3 bases and J by 3 bases; unmatched bases: 2. CDR1 is MNHNS and CDR2 is SASEGT in the germline V gene. CDR3 sequence reads: CASSDRDRDYGYTF. The CDR3 nucleotides are TGTGCCAGCAGTGATCGGGACAGGGACTATGGCTACACCTTC.

The chain carries TRBV5-1 and TRBJ2-7; 8 bases map to TRBD2. Losses at the gene ends were 2 bases for V and 2 bases for J; bases not matched to a gene: 3. The germline V gene encodes CDR1 SGHRS and CDR2 YFSETQ. This CDR3 spans 14 amino acids. As DNA, the CDR3 is TGCGCCAGCAGCTTTAGCGGGGAAACCTACGAGCAGTACTTC. It is translated as CASSFSGETYEQYF.

CDR3 loop: CASGQGSGNEKLFF. The CDR3 coding sequence is TGTGCCAGCGGACAGGGGTCGGGTAATGAAAAACTGTTTTTT. V and J are TRBV6-1 and TRBJ1-4; 9 nucleotides line up with TRBD1. The V segment lost 8 bases and the J segment 4 bases; nucleotides outside the gene matches: 5. The germline V gene encodes CDR1 MNHNS and CDR2 SASEGT. This CDR3 contains 14 residues.

The chain joins TRBV30 to TRBJ1-2; a possible D gene is TRBD1 (5 bases). The V gene's germline CDR1 is GTSNPN and CDR2 SVGIG (reference sequence). V was shortened by 6 bases and J by 8 bases, with 13 bases between the two germline ends. The CDR3 has 11 amino acids. The CDR3: CACRGREGYTF. DNA for the CDR3: TGTGCCTGTAGGGGTAGGGAAGGCTACACCTTC. The whole variable domain, remainder taken from reference TRBV30 and TRBJ1-2, is SQTIHQWPATLVQPVGSPLSLECTVEGTSNPNLYWYRQAAGRGLQLLFYSVGIGQISSEVPQNLSASRPQDRQFILSSKKLLLSDSGFYLCACRGREGYTFGSGTRLTVV.

The gene calls are TRBV9 and TRBJ2-2; perhaps TRBD1 as D (5 bases). CDR3 length: 15 residues. Per the germline V gene, CDR1 is SGDLS and CDR2 is YYNGEE. V was shortened by 0 bases and J by 3 bases, with 9 bases between the two germline ends. In DNA, the CDR3 is TGTGCCAGCAGCGTAGTGGGGCTCCACACCGGGGAGCTGTTTTTT. Translating it yields CASSVVGLHTGELFF.

V gene TRBV5-1 combines with J gene TRBJ1-5, with a tentative D call TRBD1 (6 bases). CDR1 and CDR2 from the germline V gene are SGHRS and YFSETQ. V dropped 0 bases and J dropped 4 bases, with 11 bases sitting between them. The CDR3 consists of 15 residues. CDR3: CASSLAGQNNQPQHF. The CDR3 nucleotides read TGCGCCAGCAGCTTGGCCGGACAGAATAATCAGCCCCAGCATTTT.

A few counts support this clone. Its ends do not fully match the called genes, so a read error is possible. This CDR3 is also generated by other DNA sequences in the sample. V is TRBV28 and J is TRBJ2-1; D unclear. The CDR3 consists of 17 residues. Germline values: CDR1 MDHEN, CDR2 SYDVKM. Here the CDR3 DNA reads TGTGCCAGCAGTTTGGAGCCCATAGACCGGTATTACAATGAGCCGTTCTTC. This gives the protein CASSLEPIDRYYNEPFF.

The chain is built from TRBV6-1 and TRBJ2-3, with TRBD2 matching 10 bases. This CDR3 spans 15 amino acids. Germline assignment: CDR1 MNHNS and CDR2 SASEGT. Germline trimming cut 5 bases from V and 2 bases from J; bases unmatched to any gene: 4. CDR3 nucleotide sequence: TGTGCCAGCAGTTTAACTAGCGGGACCACAGATACGCAGTATTTT. As protein: CASSLTSGTTDTQYF.

The chain uses TRBV11-1 and TRBJ2-2, with unresolved D. This CDR3 contains 13 residues. The ends were cut back, 5 bases at V and 5 bases at J, with 9 bases in the middle. Per germline, CDR1 SGHAT and CDR2 FQDESV (reference sequence). This CDR3 is CASSPELTGELFF. CDR3 nucleotide sequence: TGTGCCAGCAGCCCTGAGCTGACCGGGGAGCTGTTTTTT. Looking up the rest from reference TRBV11-1 and TRBJ2-2 gives the full variable domain: EAEVAQSPRYKITEKSQAVAFWCDPISGHATLYWYRQILGQGPELLVQFQDESVVDDSQLPKDRFSAERLKGVDSTLKIQPAELGDSAMYLCASSPELTGELFFGEGSRLTVL.

The V and J genes are TRBV6-4 and TRBJ2-3; possibly TRBD1 for D (6 bases). Germline CDR1 is MRHNA and CDR2 is SNTAGT. The CDR3 totals 14 residues. The V end was cut by 9 bases, the J end by 5 bases, with 18 bases between. DNA of the CDR3: TGTGCCAGGGAAAGCACAGGGCCCTTAGATACGCAGTATTTT. The encoded protein is CARESTGPLDTQYF.

The chain combines TRBV6-5 with TRBJ2-3, with 7 bases fitting TRBD1. The ends lost 7 bases at V and 5 bases at J; junction bases unmatched: 6. There are 13 residues in the CDR3. CDR1 is MNHEY and CDR2 is SVGAGI in the germline V gene. The CDR3 region is CASKRGLKDTQYF. The CDR3 DNA sequence: TGTGCCAGCAAAAGGGGGCTGAAAGATACGCAGTATTTT.

The J gene is TRBJ1-2, the V gene TRBV19; possible D gene TRBD1, 5 bases. The CDR3 is 14 residues long. Looked up from germline, CDR1 is LNHDA and CDR2 is SQIVND (reference sequence). Trimming stripped 3 bases from V and 6 bases from J, with 14 bases between. The CDR3 DNA follows: TGTGCCAGTAGTATTCCCAACAGGCCTCATGGCTACACCTTC. Protein sequence: CASSIPNRPHGYTF.

The rearrangement uses TRBV25-1 and TRBJ1-1, with TRBD1 matching over 7 bases. V dropped 7 bases and J dropped 1; count of bases not matched to a gene: 3. Germline V gene lookup returns CDR1 MGHDK and CDR2 SYGVNS. CDR3 size: 13 residues. CDR3 protein: CASTRQGNTEAFF. The DNA for the CDR3 is TGTGCCAGCACCCGACAGGGGAACACTGAAGCTTTCTTT. Filled out from reference TRBV25-1 and TRBJ1-1, the complete variable domain reads EADIYQTPRYLVIGTGKKITLECSQTMGHDKMYWYQQDPGMELHLIHYSYGVNSTEKGDLSSESTVSRIRTEHFPLTLESARPSHTSQYLCASTRQGNTEAFFGQGTRLTVV.

The V gene is TRBV30, the J gene TRBJ2-1; 7 nucleotides line up with TRBD2. V dropped 2 bases and J dropped 13; count of bases not matched to a gene: 8. CDR3 length: 12 residues. Germline V lookup: CDR1 GTSNPN, CDR2 SVGIG (reference sequence). CDR3 amino acids: CAWSRGDPPQFF. The CDR3 DNA reads as TGTGCCTGGAGTCGGGGGGACCCCCCTCAGTTCTTC.

This clone was recorded only once. The chain has TRBV7-9 and TRBJ1-4; 7 bases are shared with TRBD1. Germline values: CDR1 SEHNR, CDR2 FQNEAQ (reference sequence). The J segment lost 5 bases and the V segment lost 1 base, leaving 13 bases of the junction unmatched. CDR3 length: 18 amino acids. This chain's CDR3 is CASSLGRVGGKGNEKLFF. DNA for the CDR3: TGTGCCAGCAGCTTAGGGCGAGTAGGGGGCAAAGGGAATGAAAAACTGTTTTTT.

The CDR3 region has the DNA TGTGCCAGCAGCTTGAACAGGGGACAGGGCTACGAGCAGTACTTC. This translates into CASSLNRGQGYEQYF. The V call is TRBV11-2, the J call TRBJ2-7; the match to TRBD1 covers 9 bases. Germline lookup yields CDR1 SGHAT and CDR2 FQNNGV. CDR3 length equals 15 residues. V trimming: 3 bases; J trimming: 3 bases; junction bases outside the gene matches: 6. Based on the CDR3 plus reference TRBV11-2 and TRBJ2-7, the full variable domain is EAGVAQSPRYKIIEKRQSVAFWCNPISGHATLYWYQQILGQGPKLLIQFQNNGVVDDSQLPKDRFSAERLKGVDSTLKIQPAKLEDSAVYLCASSLNRGQGYEQYFGPGTRLTVT.

V and J are TRBV6-1 and TRBJ1-5, with D perhaps matching TRBD1 (5 bases). CDR3 length: 14 residues. In germline, CDR1 is MNHNS, CDR2 SASEGT. V was cut by 0 bases and J by 3 bases, with 6 bases left in between. CDR3: CASSEAQVNQPQHF. CDR3 DNA: TGTGCCAGCAGTGAAGCACAGGTCAATCAGCCCCAGCATTTT.

This sequence joins TRBV6-5 and TRBJ1-1; no clear D gene. This CDR3 is built from 15 residues. V lost 4 bases to trimming and J lost 4 bases, with 16 bases between them. CDR1 MNHEY and CDR2 SVGAGI come from the germline V gene. The CDR3 nucleotides read TGTGCCAGCAGTTTTTATCGAGTAGAGGGCACTGAAGCTTTCTTT. Translation: CASSFYRVEGTEAFF.

The V call is TRBV7-9, the J call TRBJ2-3; D perhaps matches TRBD2 (5 bases). The germline V and J ends were trimmed by 5 bases and 1 base, with 16 bases remaining between them. Germline V gives CDR1 SEHNR, CDR2 FQNEAQ (reference sequence). The CDR3 is 16 residues long. The CDR3 reads CASSGGDFSGTDTQYF. The CDR3 DNA is TGTGCCAGCAGCGGAGGTGATTTCTCGGGCACAGATACGCAGTATTTT. The full variable domain, rest sourced from reference TRBV7-9 and TRBJ2-3, is DTGVSQNPRHKITKRGQNVTFRCDPISEHNRLYWYRQTLGQGPEFLTYFQNEAQLEKSRLLSDRFSAERPKGSFSTLEIQRTEQGDSAMYLCASSGGDFSGTDTQYFGPGTRLTVL.

The rearrangement links TRBV19 to TRBJ1-5; D not resolved. The CDR3 runs to 14 residues. Germline loops: CDR1 LNHDA, CDR2 SQIVND (reference sequence). Between the trimmed V and J ends, which lost 5 bases and 3 bases, there was a span of 11 bases. DNA for the CDR3: TGTGCCAGTAGTCTTAGGGAGTTCAATCAGCCCCAGCATTTT. Translating it yields CASSLREFNQPQHF.